This TCR beta chain was obtained from a study of shared clonotypes between healthy human individuals. Overall study: Researchers assigned three CD4 naive, three CD4 memory, two CD8 naive and one CD8 memory plate to each donor. Whole-study results and caveats: Researchers found naive subsets generally carried larger estimated richness than memory subsets.

This clone was counted between two and nine times. What it binds is unknown. Profiled with immunoSEQ multiplex PCR; TCRdb holds only in-frame clones, not every one. The sample holds nearly 1,000,000 clones, about three quarters seen once. V was clipped by 6 bases and J by 3 bases; unmatched bases: 11. The CDR3 is 15 residues long. CDR1 is SQVTM and CDR2 is ANQGSEA in the germline V gene. The sequenced sample was memory CD4+ T cells sorted from blood. The subset is: CD45RA-negative fraction. This TCR was sampled from a man between 18 and 29 years old in good health. The chain combines TRBV29-1 with TRBJ2-5; 9 nucleotides match TRBD1. CDR3 residues: CSVAAGTGSEETQYF. The CDR3 DNA is TGCAGCGTCGCCGCCGGGACAGGGTCCGAAGAGACCCAGTACTTC. Combining the CDR3 with reference TRBV29-1 and TRBJ2-5 gives the whole variable domain SAVISQKPSRDICQRGTSLTIQCQVDSQVTMMFWYRQQPGQSLTLIATANQGSEATYESGFVIDKFPISRPNLTFSTLTVSNMSPEDSSIYLCSVAAGTGSEETQYFGPGTRLLVL.